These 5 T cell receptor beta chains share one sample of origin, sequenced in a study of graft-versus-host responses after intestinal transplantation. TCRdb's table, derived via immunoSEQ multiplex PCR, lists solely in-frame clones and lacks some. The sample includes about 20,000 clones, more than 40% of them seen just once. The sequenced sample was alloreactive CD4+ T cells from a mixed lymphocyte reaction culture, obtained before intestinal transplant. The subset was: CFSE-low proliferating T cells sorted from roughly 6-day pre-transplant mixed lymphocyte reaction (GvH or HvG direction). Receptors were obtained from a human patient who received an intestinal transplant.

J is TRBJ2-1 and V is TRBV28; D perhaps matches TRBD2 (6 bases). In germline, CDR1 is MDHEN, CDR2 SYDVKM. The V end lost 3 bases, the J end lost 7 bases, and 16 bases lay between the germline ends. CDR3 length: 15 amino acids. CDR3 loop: CASSFVLAPGNEQFF. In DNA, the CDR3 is TGTGCCAGCAGTTTCGTCCTAGCGCCCGGGAATGAGCAGTTCTTC.

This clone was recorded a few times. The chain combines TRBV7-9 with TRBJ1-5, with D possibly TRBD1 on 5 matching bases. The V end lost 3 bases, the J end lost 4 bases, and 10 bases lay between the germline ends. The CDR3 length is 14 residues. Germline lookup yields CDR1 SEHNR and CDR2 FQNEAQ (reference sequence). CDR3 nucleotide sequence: TGTGCCAGCAGCTTGTGGGGCAGTAATCAGCCCCAGCATTTT. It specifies CASSLWGSNQPQHF. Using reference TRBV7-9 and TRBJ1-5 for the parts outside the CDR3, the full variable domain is DTGVSQNPRHKITKRGQNVTFRCDPISEHNRLYWYRQTLGQGPEFLTYFQNEAQLEKSRLLSDRFSAERPKGSFSTLEIQRTEQGDSAMYLCASSLWGSNQPQHFGDGTRLSIL.

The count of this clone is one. The CDR3 DNA reads TGTGCCAGCTCACCGCTAGCGGGGGGCTACAATGAGCAGTTCTTC. It specifies CASSPLAGGYNEQFF. This chain joins TRBV18 and TRBJ2-1; TRBD2 matches at 11 bases. After removal of 3 bases from V and 3 bases from J, the junction contained 1 base not matched to a gene. This CDR3 contains 15 residues. Germline V CDR1 and CDR2: KGHSH, LQKENI.

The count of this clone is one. The chain's CDR3 is CASSPNRGPGGELFF. As DNA, the CDR3 is TGTGCCAGCAGCCCAAACAGGGGGCCGGGCGGGGAGCTGTTTTTT. This chain uses TRBV7-3 with TRBJ2-2; 9 nucleotides match TRBD1. This CDR3 is built from 15 residues. Germline V gene sequence: CDR1 SGHTA, CDR2 FQGTGA. The ends lost 5 bases at V and 7 bases at J; junction bases unmatched: 8.

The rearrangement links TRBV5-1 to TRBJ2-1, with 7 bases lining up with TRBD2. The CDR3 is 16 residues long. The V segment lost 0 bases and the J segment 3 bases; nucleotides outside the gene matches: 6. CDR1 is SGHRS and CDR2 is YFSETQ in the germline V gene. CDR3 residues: CASSLGVTGGYNEQFF. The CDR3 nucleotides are TGCGCCAGCAGCTTGGGGGTGACGGGGGGCTACAATGAGCAGTTCTTC.